This is a list of T cell receptor beta chains from one sample in a study of regulatory T cells in long-lasting Graves disease. TCRdb recomputed calls from the multiplex PCR reads with MiXCR, one row per CDR3 protein. The sample lists hundreds of thousands of distinct CDR3 sequences; 18% were seen once. Sequences were derived from peripheral blood mononuclear cells (PBMCs), sampled at new diagnosis, from a patient treated with antithyroid drugs. The receptor set was obtained from a female donor with Graves disease. The CDR3 runs from the conserved cysteine through the conserved F or W. The order of the fields is clone size, D gene, V gene, CDR3 length, J gene, CDR3 protein, CDR3 DNA. A D gene is named only where the DNA matches it firmly. Clone size is shown for a subset of rows, as once, few, many or a class of expanded clone.

-,TRBD2,TRBV3-1,17,TRBJ2-1,CASSQGPTGGPYNEQFF,TGTGCCAGCAGCCAAGGGCCCACGGGGGGACCCTACAATGAGCAGTTCTTC
many,-,TRBV2,16,TRBJ1-5,CASRPGWGDGNQPQHF,TGTGCCAGCAGGCCGGGCTGGGGGGACGGCAATCAGCCCCAGCATTTT
many,-,TRBV29-1,13,TRBJ2-5,CSVERGQGETQYF,TGCAGCGTTGAGCGGGGGCAGGGAGAGACCCAGTACTTC
-,TRBD1,TRBV7-9,17,TRBJ2-1,CASSHSPTGGRHDEQFF,TGTGCCAGCAGCCACTCACCAACAGGGGGCAGGCACGATGAGCAGTTCTTC
-,-,TRBV15,14,TRBJ1-4,CATSPRGQGEKLFF,TGTGCCACCAGCCCCCGGGGCCAGGGCGAAAAACTGTTTTTT
few,-,TRBV12-3/TRBV12-4,11,TRBJ2-7,CASSFTGEQYF,TGTGCCAGCAGCTTTACGGGGGAGCAGTACTTC
many,TRBD1,TRBV12-3/TRBV12-4,16,TRBJ2-5,CASSSAGQGSGETQYF,TGTGCCAGCAGCTCCGCGGGACAGGGCTCAGGGGAGACCCAGTACTTC
-,-,TRBV9,16,TRBJ2-1,CASSVGYSVSYNEQFF,TGTGCCAGCAGCGTAGGGTACAGCGTTTCCTACAATGAGCAGTTCTTC
many,-,TRBV11-1,16,TRBJ2-1,CASSPPGDRRSDEQFF,TGTGCCAGCAGCCCACCCGGAGATCGGCGAAGCGATGAGCAGTTCTTC
many,-,TRBV12-3/TRBV12-4,15,TRBJ1-2,CASSPRTELGYGYTF,TGTGCCAGCAGTCCACGGACAGAACTGGGATATGGCTACACCTTC
few,-,TRBV30,14,TRBJ2-7,CAWSVRGPPYEQYF,TGTGCCTGGAGTGTTAGAGGACCCCCCTACGAGCAGTACTTC
many,TRBD2,TRBV2,14,TRBJ2-7,CASSRSGSSYEQYF,TGTGCCAGCAGCCGTAGCGGGAGCTCCTACGAGCAGTACTTC
-,-,TRBV2,15,TRBJ2-5,CASSLVFGREETQYF,TGTGCCAGCAGCTTGGTCTTTGGGAGAGAAGAGACCCAGTACTTC
many,-,TRBV20-1,12,TRBJ2-5,CSADASVETQYF,TGCAGTGCCGATGCCAGCGTAGAGACCCAGTACTTC
-,-,TRBV12-3/TRBV12-4,23,TRBJ2-5,CASRRQGAHDLMASGMPQETQYF,TGTGCCAGCAGGCGACAGGGGGCGCACGACTTAATGGCTAGCGGGATGCCGCAAGAGACCCAGTACTTC
many,-,TRBV7-9,11,TRBJ2-2,CASSLSGELFF,TGTGCTAGCAGCTTATCCGGGGAGCTGTTTTTT
-,-,TRBV6-4,13,TRBJ1-1,CASSDLENTEAFF,TGTGCCAGCAGTGACTTAGAGAACACTGAAGCTTTCTTT
many,-,TRBV6-1,16,TRBJ1-5,CASSAQTRMGNQPQHF,TGTGCCAGCAGTGCTCAGACTCGGATGGGCAATCAGCCCCAGCATTTT
many,TRBD2,TRBV27,16,TRBJ2-2,CASRLGLAENTGELFF,TGTGCCAGCAGATTGGGACTAGCGGAGAACACCGGGGAGCTGTTTTTT
-,TRBD2,TRBV7-2,15,TRBJ2-7,CASRPSGGGIYEQYF,TGTGCCAGCAGACCGTCGGGGGGAGGTATTTACGAGCAGTACTTC
many,TRBD1,TRBV29-1,15,TRBJ1-1,CSAHPGQGIYTEAFF,TGCAGCGCCCACCCGGGACAGGGGATATACACTGAAGCTTTCTTT
many,-,TRBV3-1,13,TRBJ1-1,CASSQGENTEAFF,TGTGCCAGCAGCCAAGGGGAGAACACTGAAGCTTTCTTT
many,TRBD2,TRBV27,16,TRBJ2-1,CASSPGLAGEGNEQFF,TGTGCCAGCAGCCCGGGACTAGCGGGAGAAGGTAATGAGCAGTTCTTC
many,-,TRBV20-1,16,TRBJ2-1,CSARSLGGRVGNEQFF,TGCAGTGCTAGAAGTTTAGGGGGGCGTGTCGGCAATGAGCAGTTCTTC
many,-,TRBV2,18,TRBJ2-2,CASSLQRPGTANTGELFF,TGTGCCAGCAGTCTCCAACGACCCGGGACGGCCAACACCGGGGAGCTGTTTTTT
-,TRBD2,TRBV29-1,13,TRBJ2-3,CSGAGAVTDTQYF,TGCAGCGGAGCGGGAGCCGTTACAGATACGCAGTATTTT
many,TRBD1,TRBV30,16,TRBJ2-3,CAWSVGTGQPGDTQYF,TGTGCCTGGAGTGTGGGGACAGGGCAACCCGGGGATACGCAGTATTTT
few,-,TRBV20-1,15,TRBJ2-2,CSARVGTSNTGELFF,TGCAGTGCTAGAGTTGGGACATCGAACACCGGGGAGCTGTTTTTT
many,TRBD1,TRBV28,17,TRBJ2-3,CASSFMGTGDIADTQYF,TGTGCCAGCAGTTTTATGGGGACAGGGGATATAGCAGATACGCAGTATTTT
many,-,TRBV28,15,TRBJ2-7,CASPPVLESSYEQYF,TGTGCCAGCCCCCCGGTACTCGAGAGCTCCTACGAGCAGTACTTC
many,-,TRBV11-2,15,TRBJ2-1,CASSLVDPRYNEQFF,TGTGCCAGCAGCTTAGTAGACCCCAGGTACAATGAGCAGTTCTTC
-,-,TRBV4-1,16,TRBJ2-7,CASSHGTGGGYYEQYF,TGCGCCAGCAGCCACGGGACGGGGGGCGGGTATTACGAGCAGTACTTC
few,-,TRBV18,12,TRBJ1-5,CASSGRNQPQHF,TGTGCCAGCTCAGGACGCAATCAGCCCCAGCATTTT
-,-,TRBV13,16,TRBJ2-7,CASSLGVSSGRYEQYF,TGTGCCAGCAGCTTAGGGGTCTCCAGCGGGCGCTACGAGCAGTACTTC
-,-,TRBV4-1,14,TRBJ1-5,CASSQEGRNQPQHF,TGCGCCAGCAGCCAAGAGGGACGCAATCAGCCCCAGCATTTT
many,-,TRBV2,14,TRBJ2-5,CASSDTTHGETQYF,TGTGCCAGCAGTGACACTACCCACGGAGAGACCCAGTACTTC
many,TRBD1,TRBV5-1,14,TRBJ1-1,CASSNRGPGTEAFF,TGCGCCAGCAGTAACAGGGGGCCGGGCACTGAAGCTTTCTTT
many,TRBD2,TRBV7-2,18,TRBJ2-6,CASSRTSGKWTGANVLTF,TGTGCCAGCAGCCGAACTAGCGGGAAGTGGACTGGGGCCAACGTCCTGACTTTC
many,-,TRBV12-3/TRBV12-4,13,TRBJ2-5,CASLLRQQETQYF,TGTGCCAGCTTACTCCGACAGCAAGAGACCCAGTACTTC
many,-,TRBV5-1,16,TRBJ2-1,CASSLLSAVGQYEQFF,TGCGCCAGCAGCTTGCTCTCGGCCGTTGGCCAATATGAGCAGTTCTTC
-,-,TRBV12-3/TRBV12-4,12,TRBJ2-1,CASSPARTRPFF,TGTGCCAGCAGTCCAGCGAGAACTCGCCCCTTCTTC
many,TRBD1,TRBV28,14,TRBJ2-7,CASSLVRGPGEQYF,TGTGCCAGCAGTTTGGTGAGGGGGCCGGGAGAGCAGTACTTC
many,-,TRBV19,12,TRBJ2-1,CASPHKYNEQFF,TGTGCCAGTCCCCACAAATACAATGAGCAGTTCTTC
few,-,TRBV19,14,TRBJ2-7,CASSIAVPSYEQYF,TGTGCCAGTAGTATAGCGGTTCCCTCCTACGAGCAGTACTTC
many,TRBD1,TRBV24-1,15,TRBJ2-2,CATRQGDLNTGELFF,TGTGCCACCCGACAGGGGGACCTGAACACCGGGGAGCTGTTTTTT
-,-,TRBV29-1,15,TRBJ2-3,CSASGAPASTDTQYF,TGCAGCGCATCCGGCGCCCCGGCTAGCACAGATACGCAGTATTTT
few,-,TRBV7-9,14,TRBJ1-1,CASSLLGDNTEAFF,TGTGCCAGCAGCTTATTAGGAGACAACACTGAAGCTTTCTTT
many,-,TRBV12-3/TRBV12-4,16,TRBJ1-6,CASSLGRATYNSPLHF,TGTGCCAGCAGTTTAGGAAGGGCTACCTATAATTCACCCCTCCACTTT
-,TRBD2,TRBV24-1,23,TRBJ2-1,CATSDPKQPGTSGRRGSYNEQFF,TGTGCCACCAGTGATCCAAAACAACCCGGGACTAGCGGGAGACGAGGCTCCTACAATGAGCAGTTCTTC
many,-,TRBV3-1,13,TRBJ2-7,CASSRGDFFEQYF,TGTGCCAGCAGCCGGGGTGACTTCTTCGAGCAGTACTTC
-,TRBD2,TRBV20-1,15,TRBJ2-7,CSARAPGTSPYEQYF,TGCAGTGCTAGAGCCCCCGGGACTAGCCCCTACGAGCAGTACTTC
few,TRBD1,TRBV10-3,13,TRBJ2-7,CAVKSQGEGEQYF,TGTGCCGTCAAATCGCAGGGGGAAGGCGAGCAGTACTTC
-,TRBD1,TRBV6-4,14,TRBJ1-3,CASSDSYRGNTIYF,TGTGCCAGCAGTGACTCGTACAGGGGGAACACCATATATTTT